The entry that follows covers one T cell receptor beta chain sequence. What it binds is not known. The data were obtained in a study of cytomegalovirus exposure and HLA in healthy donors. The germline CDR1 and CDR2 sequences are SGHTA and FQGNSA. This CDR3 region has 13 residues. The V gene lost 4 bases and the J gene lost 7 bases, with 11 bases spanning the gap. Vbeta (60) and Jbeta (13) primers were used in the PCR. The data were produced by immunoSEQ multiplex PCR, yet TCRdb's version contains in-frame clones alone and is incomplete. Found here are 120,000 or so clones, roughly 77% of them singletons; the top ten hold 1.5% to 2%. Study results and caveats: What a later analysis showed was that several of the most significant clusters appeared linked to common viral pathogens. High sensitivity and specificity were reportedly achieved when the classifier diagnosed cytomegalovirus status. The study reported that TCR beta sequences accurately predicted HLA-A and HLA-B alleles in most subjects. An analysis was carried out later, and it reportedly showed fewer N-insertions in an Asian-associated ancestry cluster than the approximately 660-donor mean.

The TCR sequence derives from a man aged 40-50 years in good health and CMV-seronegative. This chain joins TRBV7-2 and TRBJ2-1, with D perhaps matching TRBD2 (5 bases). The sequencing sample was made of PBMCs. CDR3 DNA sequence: TGTGCCAGCAGCTCGGATCCGGGGAATGAGCAGTTCTTC. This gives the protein CASSSDPGNEQFF.